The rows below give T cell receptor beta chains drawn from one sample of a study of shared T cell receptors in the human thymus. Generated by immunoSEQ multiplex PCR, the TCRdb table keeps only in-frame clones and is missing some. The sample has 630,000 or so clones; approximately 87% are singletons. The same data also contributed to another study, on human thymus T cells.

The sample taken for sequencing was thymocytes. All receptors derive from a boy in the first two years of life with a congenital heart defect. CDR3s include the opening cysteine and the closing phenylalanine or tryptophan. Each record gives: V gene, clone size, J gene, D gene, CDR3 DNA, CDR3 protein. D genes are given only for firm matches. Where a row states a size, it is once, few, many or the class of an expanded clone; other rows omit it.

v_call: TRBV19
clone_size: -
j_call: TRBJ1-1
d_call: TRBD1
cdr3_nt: TGTGCCAGTAGTATTTCGACAGGGCTGAACACTGAAGCTTTCTTT
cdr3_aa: CASSISTGLNTEAFF

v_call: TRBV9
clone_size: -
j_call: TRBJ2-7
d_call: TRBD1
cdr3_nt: TGTGCCAGCAGCCCCAGAACAGGGGAAGGGTCCTACGAGCAGTACTTC
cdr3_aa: CASSPRTGEGSYEQYF

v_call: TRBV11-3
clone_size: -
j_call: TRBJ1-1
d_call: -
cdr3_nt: TGTGCCAGCAGCTCCCGGGGGAACACTGAAGCTTTCTTT
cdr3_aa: CASSSRGNTEAFF

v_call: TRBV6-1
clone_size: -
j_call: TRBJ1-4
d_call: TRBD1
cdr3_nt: TGTGCCAGCACCCGGGACAGAAAACTGTTTTTT
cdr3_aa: CASTRDRKLFF

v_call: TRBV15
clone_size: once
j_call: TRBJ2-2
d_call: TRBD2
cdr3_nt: TGTGCCACCAGCAGAGATGATGGCGGGAGGGTTACTACCGGGGAGCTGTTTTTT
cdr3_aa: CATSRDDGGRVTTGELFF

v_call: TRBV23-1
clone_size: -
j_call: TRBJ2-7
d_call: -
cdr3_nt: TGCGCCAGCAGTCTCAATGGCGGGTCCTACGAGCAGTACTTC
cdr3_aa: CASSLNGGSYEQYF

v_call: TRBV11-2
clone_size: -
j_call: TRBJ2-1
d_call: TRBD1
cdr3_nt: TGTGCCAGCAGCTGGGGACAGGGGAGCAATGAGCAGTTCTTC
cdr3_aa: CASSWGQGSNEQFF

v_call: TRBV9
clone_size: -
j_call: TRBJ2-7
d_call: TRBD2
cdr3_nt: TGTGCCAGCAGCGTAGGCGGTCTAGCGGGAGGGCTGGAGCAGTACTTC
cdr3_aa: CASSVGGLAGGLEQYF

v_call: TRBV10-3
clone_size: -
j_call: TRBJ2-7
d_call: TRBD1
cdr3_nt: TGTGCCACCACACACCGTCCCGGGACAGGGTTCGGCGACTACGAGCAGTACTTC
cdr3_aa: CATTHRPGTGFGDYEQYF

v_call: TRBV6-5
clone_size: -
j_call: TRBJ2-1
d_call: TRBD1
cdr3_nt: TGTGCCAGCAGTCCGGGACAGGGGATCGATGAGCAGTTCTTC
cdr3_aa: CASSPGQGIDEQFF

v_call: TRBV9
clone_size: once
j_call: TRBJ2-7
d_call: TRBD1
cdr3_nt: TGTGCCAGCAGCGCGGCCCGGGACAGGCTTTCTGACGAGCAGTACTTC
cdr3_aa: CASSAARDRLSDEQYF

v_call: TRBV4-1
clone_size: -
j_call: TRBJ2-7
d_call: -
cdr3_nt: TGCGCCACCCCACCCGATAGAGAACTAGGCCCCTCGTCTGAGCAGTACTTC
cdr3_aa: CATPPDRELGPSSEQYF

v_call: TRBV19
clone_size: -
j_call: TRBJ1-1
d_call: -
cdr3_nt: TGTGCCAGTAATGAAGAAGGTTCGGGTGCTGAAGCTTTCTTT
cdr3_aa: CASNEEGSGAEAFF